A selection of T cell receptor beta chains follows, all from one sample in a study of T cells in Graves' hyperthyroidism and ophthalmopathy. TCRdb used MiXCR to reprocess the multiplex PCR reads, holding one entry per CDR3 protein. This sample carries some 440,000 distinct CDR3 sequences, 15% to 17% of them seen once, and the ten largest clones take roughly 7.4%. Sequenced input: blood. The receptors derive from a woman between 18 and 30 years old with Graves' hyperthyroidism. The CDR3 runs from the conserved cysteine through the conserved F or W. The D gene is left open where the match is weak. The size entry is marked missing in some rows and otherwise reads once, few, many or a size class.

TRBD1,TRBJ1-2,many,TRBV15,CATSSDRGHGYTF,TGTGCCACCAGCAGTGACAGGGGGCATGGCTACACCTTC
-,TRBJ1-4,many,TRBV28,CASSPAGNEKLFF,TGTGCCAGCAGCCCGGCGGGTAATGAAAAACTGTTTTTT
-,TRBJ2-7,many,TRBV11-3,CASSFHPSSASSYEQYF,TGTGCCAGCAGCTTCCACCCTTCTAGCGCAAGCTCCTACGAGCAGTACTTC
TRBD1,TRBJ1-5,many,TRBV12-3/TRBV12-4,CASSLTGGQPQHF,TGTGCCAGCAGTCTGACAGGGGGTCAGCCCCAGCATTTT
-,TRBJ1-2,many,TRBV5-1,CASSQDGNGYTF,TGCGCCAGCAGCCAGGACGGAAATGGCTACACCTTC
TRBD1,TRBJ1-1,many,TRBV20-1,CSPDLPGGTEAFF,TGCAGTCCAGACTTACCAGGGGGGACTGAAGCTTTCTTT
-,TRBJ1-3,many,TRBV12-3/TRBV12-4,CASRPAGNTIYF,TGTGCCAGCAGGCCTGCCGGAAACACCATATATTTT
TRBD2,TRBJ2-1,-,TRBV3-1,CASSQVAGAGEQFF,TGTGCCAGCAGCCAAGTGGCGGGAGCAGGTGAGCAGTTCTTC
-,TRBJ1-1,many,TRBV3-1,CASSQRSKGSPTEAFF,TGTGCCAGCAGCCAAAGGAGCAAAGGATCCCCTACTGAAGCTTTCTTT
-,TRBJ1-2,many,TRBV11-2,CASSGGTVNYGYTF,TGTGCCAGCAGCGGCGGGACTGTGAACTATGGCTACACCTTC
TRBD2,TRBJ2-7,many,TRBV6-6,CASSYSWEGTSYEQYF,TGTGCCAGCAGTTACTCATGGGAGGGAACTTCCTACGAGCAGTACTTC
TRBD2,TRBJ2-7,few,TRBV10-3,CAILAGDYEQYF,TGTGCCATCCTAGCGGGGGACTACGAGCAGTACTTC
-,TRBJ1-2,many,TRBV12-3/TRBV12-4,CASSPPGGQYGYTF,TGTGCCAGCAGTCCGCCGGGGGGGCAGTATGGCTACACCTTC
-,TRBJ2-1,few,TRBV3-1,CASSQGLRDVNNEQFF,TGTGCCAGCAGCCAAGGTCTGCGGGACGTAAACAATGAGCAGTTCTTC
-,TRBJ2-3,few,TRBV5-1,CASRTGSSTDTQYF,TGCGCCAGCAGGACAGGATCTAGCACAGATACGCAGTATTTT
-,TRBJ1-2,few,TRBV15,CATRLGGSNYGYTF,TGTGCCACCAGACTCGGGGGATCTAACTATGGCTACACCTTC
-,TRBJ2-7,few,TRBV7-6,CASSPGLPGPEGEQYF,TGTGCCAGCAGCCCAGGCTTACCGGGACCGGAGGGCGAGCAGTACTTC
TRBD2,TRBJ2-5,many,TRBV9,CASSVLAGSMEETQYF,TGTGCCAGCAGCGTTTTAGCGGGATCGATGGAAGAGACCCAGTACTTC
-,TRBJ2-7,many,TRBV12-3/TRBV12-4,CASSSKVLSEQYF,TGTGCCAGCAGTTCAAAGGTTCTCTCCGAGCAGTACTTC
-,TRBJ2-3,many,TRBV2,CASRRGFSSTDTQYF,TGTGCCAGCAGGCGGGGCTTTTCTAGCACAGATACGCAGTATTTT
TRBD2,TRBJ2-1,many,TRBV6-1,CASSETGGANNEQFF,TGTGCCAGCAGTGAAACCGGGGGGGCGAACAATGAGCAGTTCTTC
TRBD2,TRBJ2-1,few,TRBV12-3/TRBV12-4,CASRNGLARKGEQFF,TGTGCCAGCAGAAACGGACTAGCGAGAAAGGGCGAGCAGTTCTTC
TRBD1,TRBJ2-7,many,TRBV7-2,CASSSLDRAYEQYF,TGTGCCAGCAGCAGCCTTGACAGGGCCTACGAGCAGTACTTC
-,TRBJ2-7,many,TRBV10-3,CAISGGVYEQYF,TGTGCCATCAGTGGGGGGGTGTACGAGCAGTACTTC
TRBD2,TRBJ2-1,many,TRBV3-1,CASSQDVGGYNEQFF,TGTGCCAGCAGCCAAGATGTGGGGGGGTACAATGAGCAGTTCTTC
TRBD1,TRBJ1-6,few,TRBV20-1,CSAPDRGGSPLHF,TGCAGTGCTCCCGACAGGGGCGGCTCACCCCTCCACTTT
TRBD2,TRBJ2-3,few,TRBV7-9,CASSLTGGGGTDTQYF,TGTGCCAGCAGCCTGACCGGCGGGGGGGGCACAGATACGCAGTATTTT
TRBD1,TRBJ1-1,once,TRBV9,CASTRGAKNTEAFF,TGTGCCAGCACCAGGGGGGCCAAGAACACTGAAGCTTTCTTT
-,TRBJ1-1,few,TRBV12-5,CASGLGRTEAFF,TGTGCTAGTGGTTTGGGAAGGACTGAAGCTTTCTTT
TRBD2,TRBJ2-3,-,TRBV11-2,CASSVLSGRASTDTQYF,TGTGCCAGCAGCGTTCTCAGCGGGAGGGCTAGCACAGATACGCAGTATTTT
TRBD1,TRBJ2-7,many,TRBV6-2/TRBV6-3,CASSYSQGPAYEQYF,TGTGCCAGCAGTTACTCACAGGGGCCCGCCTACGAGCAGTACTTC
-,TRBJ2-3,-,TRBV18,CASSPGRKRADTQYF,TGTGCCAGCTCACCCGGGCGAAAAAGGGCAGATACGCAGTATTTT
TRBD1,TRBJ1-5,-,TRBV5-1,CASSRTGEDQPQHF,TGCGCCAGCAGCCGGACAGGGGAGGATCAGCCCCAGCATTTT
-,TRBJ2-1,few,TRBV19,CASGSGLYNEQFF,TGTGCCAGTGGTAGCGGATTATACAATGAGCAGTTCTTC
-,TRBJ1-6,-,TRBV28,CASSGADNSPLHF,TGTGCCAGCAGTGGGGCAGATAATTCACCCCTCCACTTT
TRBD2,TRBJ2-3,few,TRBV9,CASSVASGGAGDTQYF,TGTGCCAGCAGCGTAGCAAGCGGGGGGGCCGGAGATACGCAGTATTTT
-,TRBJ2-5,few,TRBV4-2,CASSRSEGRETQYF,TGTGCCAGCAGCCGATCCGAGGGGCGAGAGACCCAGTACTTC
TRBD1,TRBJ2-7,many,TRBV27,CASSVIGTEFSYEQYF,TGTGCCAGCAGCGTGATAGGGACAGAATTTTCCTACGAGCAGTACTTC
TRBD1,TRBJ1-5,many,TRBV12-3/TRBV12-4,CASNLGQGADQPQHF,TGTGCCAGCAACCTCGGACAGGGGGCAGATCAGCCCCAGCATTTT
-,TRBJ2-7,many,TRBV6-1,CASSEARGSASAYEQYF,TGTGCCAGCAGTGAAGCGCGAGGGTCAGCTTCCGCCTACGAGCAGTACTTC
TRBD1,TRBJ2-7,many,TRBV25-1,CASTLIGQGTHYEQYF,TGTGCCAGCACCCTGATCGGACAGGGGACACACTACGAGCAGTACTTC
-,TRBJ1-2,many,TRBV11-2,CASSLREGVGYTF,TGTGCCAGCAGCTTGAGGGAGGGGGTTGGCTACACCTTC
TRBD1,TRBJ1-4,few,TRBV20-1,CSAPTGTATNEKLFF,TGCAGTGCCCCGACCGGGACAGCAACTAATGAAAAACTGTTTTTT
-,TRBJ1-4,many,TRBV30,CAGDRMQGNEKLFF,TGTGCCGGGGACCGGATGCAGGGTAATGAAAAACTGTTTTTT
-,TRBJ2-3,-,TRBV14,CASSRIRGRKDTQYF,TGTGCCAGCAGCCGAATCCGGGGAAGGAAAGATACGCAGTATTTT
-,TRBJ2-2,-,TRBV20-1,CSTMSLLGAGELFF,TGCAGTACGATGTCCCTACTAGGCGCCGGGGAGCTGTTTTTT
-,TRBJ1-2,-,TRBV2,CASSVSGTYYGYTF,TGTGCCAGCAGTGTCTCCGGGACCTACTATGGCTACACCTTC
-,TRBJ2-7,many,TRBV6-1,CASSYSQDYEQYF,TGTGCCAGCAGTTATAGTCAGGATTACGAGCAGTACTTC
-,TRBJ2-1,many,TRBV4-2,CASSLNTGSNEQFF,TGTGCCAGCAGCCTTAACACAGGGTCGAATGAGCAGTTCTTC
-,TRBJ2-7,few,TRBV27,CSSSLFQTPGHNTYKQYF,TGTTCCAGCAGTTTATTCCAAACGCCGGGACACAACACCTACAAGCAGTACTTC